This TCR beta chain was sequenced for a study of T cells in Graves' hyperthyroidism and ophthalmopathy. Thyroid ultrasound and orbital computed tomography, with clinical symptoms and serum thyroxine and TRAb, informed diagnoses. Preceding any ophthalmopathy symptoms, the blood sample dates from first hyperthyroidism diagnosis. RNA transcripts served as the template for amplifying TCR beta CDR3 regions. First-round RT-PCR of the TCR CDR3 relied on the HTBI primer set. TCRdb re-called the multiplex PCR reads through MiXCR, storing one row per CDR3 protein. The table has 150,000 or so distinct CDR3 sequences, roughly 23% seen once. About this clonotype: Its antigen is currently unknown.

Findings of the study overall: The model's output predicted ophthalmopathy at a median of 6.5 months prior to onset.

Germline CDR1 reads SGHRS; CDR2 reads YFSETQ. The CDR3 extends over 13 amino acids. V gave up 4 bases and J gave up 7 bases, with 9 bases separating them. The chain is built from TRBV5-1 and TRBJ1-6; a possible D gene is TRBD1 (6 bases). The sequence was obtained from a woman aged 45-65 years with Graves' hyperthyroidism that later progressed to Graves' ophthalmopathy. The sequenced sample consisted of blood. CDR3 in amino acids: CASSKGGNSPLHF. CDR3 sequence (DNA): TGCGCCAGCAGCAAAGGGGGAAATTCACCCCTCCACTTT.